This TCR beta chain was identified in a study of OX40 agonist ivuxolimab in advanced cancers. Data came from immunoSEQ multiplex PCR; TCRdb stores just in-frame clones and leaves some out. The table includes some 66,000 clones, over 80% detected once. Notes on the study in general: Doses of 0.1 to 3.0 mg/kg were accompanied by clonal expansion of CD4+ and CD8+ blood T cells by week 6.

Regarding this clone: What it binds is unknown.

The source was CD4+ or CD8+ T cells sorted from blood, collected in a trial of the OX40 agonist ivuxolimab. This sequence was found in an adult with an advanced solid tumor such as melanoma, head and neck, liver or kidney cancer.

The chain's CDR3 is CASSPTSGRGEQYF. DNA for the CDR3: TGTGCCAGCTCACCCACTAGCGGGAGAGGAGAGCAGTACTTC. This sequence joins TRBV18 and TRBJ2-7; the match to TRBD2 covers 11 bases. CDR1 is KGHSH, CDR2 LQKENI, per germline. The CDR3 is made up of 14 amino acids. V trimming: 3 bases; J trimming: 7 bases; junction bases outside the gene matches: 5.